This is a list of T cell receptor beta chains from one sample in a study of patients and donors after allogeneic stem cell transplantation. TCRdb fed the RT-PCR reads into MiXCR, producing one record per CDR3 protein. The sample has approximately 200,000 distinct CDR3 sequences; around two fifths are singletons. Sequencing was done on a sample of blood, either unsorted or a sorted T cell fraction (not recorded which). The source is a human donor who was either an allogeneic HSCT recipient or a stem cell or donor lymphocyte infusion donor (not recorded which). It is not recorded whose cells these are; they may come from a transplant donor. CDR3s include the opening cysteine and the closing phenylalanine or tryptophan. Fields, in order: J gene, D gene, V gene, clone size, CDR3 length, CDR3 protein, CDR3 DNA. D genes are given only for firm matches. Not all rows give a size; the values are once, few, many and, for expanded clones, a class.

TRBJ1-2 - TRBV7-9 few 15 CASSSTPFTNYGYTF TGTGCCAGCAGCTCGACCCCCTTTACTAACTATGGCTACACCTTC
TRBJ1-6 - TRBV4-3 - 17 CASSQATEVSYNSPLHF TGCGCCAGCAGCCAGGCGACAGAGGTCTCCTATAATTCACCCCTCCACTTT
TRBJ1-2 TRBD1 TRBV27 - 14 CASSLGGGSYGYTF TGTGCCAGCAGTTTAGGAGGGGGCAGCTATGGCTACACCTTC
TRBJ2-3 TRBD2 TRBV6-5 - 14 CASRVGGRVDTQYF TGTGCCAGCCGCGTCGGCGGGAGGGTAGATACGCAGTATTTT
TRBJ1-1 - TRBV6-6 - 14 CASSDRPRDTEAFF TGTGCCAGCAGCGACAGGCCTCGGGACACTGAAGCTTTCTTT
TRBJ2-6 - TRBV5-1 once 18 CASSTRALDPSGANVLTF TGCGCCAGCAGCACCCGGGCCCTTGACCCCTCTGGGGCCAACGTCCTGACTTTC
TRBJ2-5 - TRBV29-1 - 12 CSVARGEETQYF TGCAGCGTCGCAAGAGGGGAAGAGACCCAGTACTTC
TRBJ2-1 - TRBV9 - 16 CASSHRALGSDNEQFF TGTGCCAGCAGCCACAGAGCTCTAGGGTCAGACAATGAGCAGTTCTTC
TRBJ2-1 - TRBV11-1 once 12 CASSVGNNEQFF TGTGCCAGCAGCGTAGGTAACAATGAGCAGTTCTTC
TRBJ2-2 TRBD2 TRBV27 - 19 CASSLSKGLAGVQTGELFF TGTGCCAGCAGTTTATCGAAAGGGCTAGCGGGAGTACAAACCGGGGAGCTGTTTTTT
TRBJ1-1 - TRBV27 - 12 CASSLRTGEAFF TGTGCCAGCAGTTTACGGACGGGAGAAGCTTTCTTT
TRBJ2-6 - TRBV5-1 - 17 CASSFPSRESGANVLTF TGCGCCAGCAGCTTTCCCTCTAGGGAATCCGGGGCCAACGTCCTGACTTTC
TRBJ1-4 - TRBV3-1 few 15 CASSQEDRSNEKLFF TGTGCCAGCAGCCAAGAGGACCGTTCGAATGAAAAACTGTTTTTT
TRBJ1-2 - TRBV14 once 14 CASSPLGDIYGYTF TGCGCCAGCAGCCCCCTCGGGGACATTTATGGCTACACCTTC
TRBJ2-2 - TRBV6-6 - 14 CASSYSIGTGELFF TGTGCCAGCAGTTACTCGATTGGCACCGGGGAGCTGTTTTTT
TRBJ1-5 - TRBV6-4 - 14 CASSPVGGYQPQHF TGTGCCAGCAGCCCAGTAGGGGGATATCAGCCCCAGCATTTT
TRBJ1-1 - TRBV7-9 - 19 CASSLGMRGRKLLNTEAFF TGTGCCAGCAGCTTAGGGATGAGGGGCCGTAAGCTCCTGAACACTGAAGCTTTCTTT
TRBJ2-3 - TRBV13 once 14 CASSLRRYTDTQYF TGTGCCAGCAGCTTAAGACGGTACACAGATACGCAGTATTTT